The T cell receptor beta chain under discussion was sequenced for a study of control samples from healthy donors and cancer patients (dated by TCRdb to 2020 to 2022). Library construction relied on the immunoSEQ multiplex PCR assay. TCRdb mirrors the immuneACCESS table, restricted to in-frame sequences. Some clones are absent from its copies; in checked studies, under half trace to an unresolved V gene, and the reason for the others is unknown. The table for this sample lists around 59,000 clones; about 92% of them were counted only once. Approximately 1.5% of the sample goes to the ten largest clones. Spanning cysteine to phenylalanine, the CDR3 consists of 14 amino acids. Of the read, only the CDR3 DNA is kept; its 42 bases are in frame from base 1. Reading the germline V gene gives CDR1 SGHAT and CDR2 FQNNGV. Cut back by 1 base and 5 bases, the V and J ends lie 11 bases apart. A remark on this clone: Its recognized antigen is unknown. Within one base of it there is no much larger clone, and no base qualities were kept.

This receptor chain uses TRBV11-2 and TRBJ2-5, with the D gene call left open. The clonotype originates from a man aged 35 to 55 with colorectal cancer. The sample taken for sequencing was PBMCs. The bases are TGTGCCAGCAGCTTAGTGTACGGTATTGAGACCCAGTACTTC. Translated, it reads CASSLVYGIETQYF.